The rows below give T cell receptor beta chains drawn from one sample of a study of molecular identifiers for immune sequencing clone quantification. From the PCR reads, TCRdb called clonotypes with MiXCR, one entry per CDR3 protein. The sample shows over 600,000 distinct CDR3 sequences, 15% to 20% of them seen only once. Sequenced material: naive CD8+ T cells from blood, with Jurkat cell RNA spiked in. The receptors were gathered from a human donor in good health. Some libraries in this study had Jurkat cell RNA spiked in. The CDR3 runs from the conserved cysteine through the conserved F or W. D genes are given only for firm matches. Size is omitted from some rows. Given values are once, few, many or a class for expanded clones.

clone size | J gene | D gene | CDR3 length | V gene | CDR3 DNA | CDR3 protein
many | TRBJ1-4 | . | 14 | TRBV7-9 | TGTGCCAGCAGCTTCGGGGGAGGGGATGAAAAACTGTTTTTT | CASSFGGGDEKLFF
. | TRBJ1-2 | TRBD1 | 16 | TRBV14 | TGTGCCAGCAGCCAAGATCGGGCAGGGGGTAACTATGGCTACACCTTC | CASSQDRAGGNYGYTF
few | TRBJ2-7 | . | 13 | TRBV20-1 | TGCAGTGCACGGACAGAGAGCTCCTACGAGCAGTACTTC | CSARTESSYEQYF
few | TRBJ1-2 | . | 14 | TRBV9 | TGTGCCAGCAGCGTAGGGGTCGACGACGCCATAGCTGACTTC | CASSVGVDDAIADF
. | TRBJ2-1 | TRBD2 | 16 | TRBV30 | TGTGCCTGGGAACCCGGGGCTAGCGGGAGTTGGAGTGAGCAGTTCTTC | CAWEPGASGSWSEQFF
. | TRBJ1-6 | . | 17 | TRBV7-9 | TGTGCCAGCAGCTCCATCACACCGAGCTTCTATAATTCACCCCTCCACTTT | CASSSITPSFYNSPLHF
. | TRBJ2-7 | TRBD2 | 14 | TRBV10-3 | TGTGCCATCAGTGACGCCAGCGGGGCCTACGAGCAGTACTTC | CAISDASGAYEQYF
many | TRBJ2-3 | . | 16 | TRBV7-6 | TGTGCCAGCAGCTTAGGGTCAGGAATGCACACAGATACGCAGTATTTT | CASSLGSGMHTDTQYF
many | TRBJ2-3 | . | 13 | TRBV24-1 | TGTGCCACCAGTGACCACACGACAGATACGCAGTATTTT | CATSDHTTDTQYF
many | TRBJ1-1 | . | 12 | TRBV30 | TGTGCCTGGAGTATGGGTAGCAATGAAGCTTTCTTT | CAWSMGSNEAFF
many | TRBJ1-3 | . | 15 | TRBV28 | TGTGCCAGCAGCCAACTGTCAATTTTCGGAAACACCATATATTTT | CASSQLSIFGNTIYF
many | TRBJ2-2 | TRBD2 | 16 | TRBV7-9 | TGTGCCAGCAGCTCCCCCCTCTGGGGGGGGACCGGGGAGCTGTTTTTT | CASSSPLWGGTGELFF
many | TRBJ1-2 | . | 15 | TRBV7-9 | TGTGCCAGCGCCCCACGCCAGGGAGCCCGCTATGGCTACACCTTC | CASAPRQGARYGYTF
. | TRBJ2-1 | TRBD2 | 14 | TRBV19 | TGTGCCAGTAGTATGACTAGCGGCAACAATGAGCAGTTCTTC | CASSMTSGNNEQFF
few | TRBJ2-7 | . | 13 | TRBV27 | TGTGCCAGCAGAGGGGGGAGGATGAACGAGCAGTACTTC | CASRGGRMNEQYF
. | TRBJ2-7 | . | 13 | TRBV19 | TGTACCAGTAGCGCAGGGCTCTCCTACGAGCAGTACTTC | CTSSAGLSYEQYF
few | TRBJ2-1 | . | 13 | TRBV6-2/TRBV6-3 | TGTGCCAGCACCATCTGGACAACGAATGAGCAGTTCTTC | CASTIWTTNEQFF
. | TRBJ2-5 | TRBD2 | 19 | TRBV7-6 | TGTGCCAGCAGCTTAGCGAAGGGGCTAGCGGGGACTCCTCAAGGGACCCAGTACTTC | CASSLAKGLAGTPQGTQYF
. | TRBJ2-3 | TRBD2 | 15 | TRBV7-9 | TGTGCCAGCAACCCCCGGACTAGCGAGTATAATACGCAGTGTTTT | CASNPRTSEYNTQCF
few | TRBJ1-4 | TRBD1 | 15 | TRBV3-1 | TGTGCCAGCAGCCAAGGGGACAGGGGAAATGAAAAACTGTTTTTT | CASSQGDRGNEKLFF
many | TRBJ2-7 | . | 14 | TRBV7-9 | TGTGCCAGCAGCCGCCCGGGGAGGTTGGAGGAGCAGTACTTC | CASSRPGRLEEQYF
many | TRBJ1-1 | . | 15 | TRBV4-3 | TGCGCCAGCAGCCAAGAAGAACAGGAAAGAACTGAAGCTTTCTTT | CASSQEEQERTEAFF
many | TRBJ2-7 | . | 14 | TRBV5-1 | TGCGCCAGCAGTCCGTTCGACAGTTCCCACGAGCAGTACTTC | CASSPFDSSHEQYF
many | TRBJ2-1 | . | 15 | TRBV29-1 | TGCAGCGTCGTGGGCGGGATCATAGGGGTCGATGAGCAGTTCTTC | CSVVGGIIGVDEQFF
many | TRBJ2-7 | TRBD1 | 14 | TRBV28 | TGTGCCAGCAGTTTTTATCAGGGGGCTCGGGAGCAGTACTTC | CASSFYQGAREQYF
. | TRBJ2-1 | TRBD2 | 13 | TRBV24-1 | TGTGCCACCAGCGGACTAGCGGGGAATGAGCAGTTCTTC | CATSGLAGNEQFF
many | TRBJ2-7 | TRBD1 | 15 | TRBV20-1 | TGCAGTGCTAGAGACCCCGACAGGGTGCTCTACGAGCAGTACTTC | CSARDPDRVLYEQYF
few | TRBJ2-7 | . | 13 | TRBV11-2 | TGTGCCAGCAGCTTAGACCCGGCCTACGAGCAGTACTTC | CASSLDPAYEQYF
few | TRBJ1-5 | TRBD1 | 16 | TRBV12-3/TRBV12-4 | TGTGCCAGCCAGGGGACAGGGATGTTGGGCAATCAGCCCCAGCATTTT | CASQGTGMLGNQPQHF
few | TRBJ2-7 | . | 14 | TRBV4-3 | TGCGCCAGCAGCCAAGAGGTCAGGTTCTACGAGCAGTACTTC | CASSQEVRFYEQYF
many | TRBJ1-2 | . | 15 | TRBV5-6 | TGTGCCAGCAGCTTACGACAGTACAATAACTATGGCTACACCTTC | CASSLRQYNNYGYTF
few | TRBJ2-3 | TRBD2 | 18 | TRBV4-3 | TGCGCCAGCAGCCCCGGGTTAGGAGCGGGGGCCGGCACAGATACGCAGTATTTT | CASSPGLGAGAGTDTQYF
many | TRBJ2-5 | TRBD1 | 16 | TRBV12-3/TRBV12-4 | TGTGCCAGCAGTCCACCTGGACAGGGTACGCAAGAGACCCAGTACTTC | CASSPPGQGTQETQYF
few | TRBJ2-7 | TRBD2 | 15 | TRBV28 | TGTGCCAGCAGTAGGGGACTAGGCTTGTCCTACGAGCAGTACTTC | CASSRGLGLSYEQYF
many | TRBJ2-5 | TRBD2 | 20 | TRBV29-1 | TGCAGCGTTGAAGATATAGGGCGGGGACTAGCGGGCACCTCCCAAGAGACCCAGTACTTC | CSVEDIGRGLAGTSQETQYF
. | TRBJ2-1 | . | 16 | TRBV12-1 | TGTGCCAGCAGCTTGCGTAATGGCCCGAGATACAATGAGCAGTTCTTC | CASSLRNGPRYNEQFF
many | TRBJ2-7 | . | 13 | TRBV29-1 | TGCAGCGTTAAGAAACAAAACTCCTACGAGCAGTACTTC | CSVKKQNSYEQYF
many | TRBJ2-3 | . | 13 | TRBV20-1 | TGCAGTGCTACTGACAGCTACACAGATACGCAGTATTTT | CSATDSYTDTQYF
many | TRBJ1-1 | . | 13 | TRBV7-6 | TGTGCCAGCAGCTTCAGGGCGTTAACTGAAGCTTTCTTT | CASSFRALTEAFF
once | TRBJ2-1 | . | 17 | TRBV19 | TGTGCCAGTAGTCCCCGCCGGGACACCCGCTCCTACAATGAGCAGTTCTTC | CASSPRRDTRSYNEQFF
. | TRBJ2-2 | TRBD2 | 16 | TRBV6-2/TRBV6-3 | TGTGCCAGCAAAAAAGGACTAGCGGGGGGATCCGGGGAGCTGTTTTTT | CASKKGLAGGSGELFF
. | TRBJ2-5 | . | 15 | TRBV11-2 | TGTGCCAGCAGCTTAGTGGGGGTGCCCTGGGAGACCCAGTACTTC | CASSLVGVPWETQYF
few | TRBJ2-1 | TRBD2 | 15 | TRBV28 | TGTGCCAGCAGGCAAGGACTAGCGGACTACAATGAGCAGTTCTTC | CASRQGLADYNEQFF
few | TRBJ1-3 | . | 14 | TRBV13 | TGTGCCAGCAGCTTAGGGAACATCGGAAACACCATATATTTT | CASSLGNIGNTIYF
many | TRBJ1-1 | . | 15 | TRBV7-9 | TGTGCCAGCAGCCCGCGGGGCAGAATGAACACTGAAGCTTTCTTT | CASSPRGRMNTEAFF
. | TRBJ1-5 | . | 13 | TRBV30 | TGTGCCTGGAGTCTGAGTAGTGCGGAGCCCCAGCATTTT | CAWSLSSAEPQHF
many | TRBJ2-3 | . | 12 | TRBV7-8 | TGTGCCAGCACCGACCGAGGAAATACGCAGTATTTT | CASTDRGNTQYF
. | TRBJ1-6 | TRBD1 | 15 | TRBV7-9 | TGTGCCAGCAGCTCGGTACAACAGGGGAATTCACCCCTCCACTTT | CASSSVQQGNSPLHF
. | TRBJ1-1 | . | 14 | TRBV20-1 | TGCAGTGCTAGAGATTACCAGGGTGGGACTGAAGCTTTCTTT | CSARDYQGGTEAFF
few | TRBJ2-7 | TRBD2 | 16 | TRBV27 | TGTGCCAGCAGCAAATTGAAGCGGGAGGGAGTCTACGAGCAGTACTTC | CASSKLKREGVYEQYF
. | TRBJ2-7 | . | 15 | TRBV7-8 | TGTGCCAGCAGCTTAGCGGGGGGCCAGATCCACGAGCAGTACTTC | CASSLAGGQIHEQYF
few | TRBJ1-4 | . | 13 | TRBV21-1 | TGTGCCAGCATATTGGACAGAGATGAAAAACTGTTTTTT | CASILDRDEKLFF
many | TRBJ2-1 | . | 15 | TRBV4-3 | TGCGCCAGCAGCCCCAAGACCCTGCTCTACAATGAGCAGTTCTTC | CASSPKTLLYNEQFF
. | TRBJ2-3 | TRBD2 | 17 | TRBV4-3 | TGCGCCAGCAGCCAAGGTGCGAGCGGGGCGTACACAGATACGCAGTATTTT | CASSQGASGAYTDTQYF